What follows is one T cell receptor (beta chain) and its context. It lacks a known antigen. Per-base quality was not reported, and no clone a single base away is much larger than it. This specimen belongs to a study of CD8+CD57+ T cells in acquired aplastic anemia (dated by TCRdb to 2016 to 2019). Describing the broader study: DNA extracted from sorted CD4+ and CD8+ cells had a mean of approximately 3.5 ug, with a range of 0.2 to 27.4 ug. Mean read counts for healthy donor samples were around 10 million for CD4+ cells and 11.0 million for CD8+ cells.

In this study, sorted CD4+ and CD8+ T cells from the blood of healthy subjects and of severe aplastic anemia patients had their TCR repertoires deep-sequenced. Ficoll-Paque density gradient centrifugation was used to isolate peripheral blood mononuclear cells. Before DNA extraction, CD4+ and CD8+ T cells were sorted by FACS or by magnetic beads. General conclusions and limits of the study: Roughly 29 CD8+ CDR3 sequences were found in both patients and controls but appeared to be highly expressed in patients and within the immunodominant clones of the patients. Patients and healthy controls showed no significant difference in CD8+ Simpson's diversity (P=0.060).

TCR beta VDJ combination and CDR3 sequence profiling used genomic DNA as the template. An Illumina HiSeq 2000 was the platform used for TCR repertoire sequencing. As for the authors' bioinformatics: TRBV/TRBJ rearrangement plots, CDR3 size and DJ length profiles, and Simpson's diversity index were used to evaluate the repertoires. The most abundant DNA sequence in the deep sequencing data was defined as the immunodominant clone. CDR3 amino acid sequences were checked for sharing across subjects and were also compared against the VDJdb database and published repertoires. TCRdb reran the public reads through fastp at Q25 and MiXCR, keeping productive beta chains. CDR3 protein sequences are deduplicated, and each keeps its most common genes and DNA. These V and J calls are TCRdb output, not the study's own analysis. The table for this sample lists just over 400,000 distinct CDR3 sequences; about two thirds of them were counted only once. Of the sample, 3.5% to 4.5% is held by the ten largest clones.

The CDR3 runs 16 residues from the cysteine to the phenylalanine. Just CDR3 DNA is preserved here, 48 bases in frame from base 1. The germline V gene sets CDR1 to SGHTA and CDR2 to FQGNSA. Germline trimming: 5 bases from V, 10 bases from J; junction bases outside gene matches: 18. The receptor's source is a human donor in good health, serving as a control. The chain links TRBV7-2 with TRBJ2-5, and 8 bases in between align with TRBD1. Sequenced input: sorted CD4+, CD8+, or CD8+CD57+ T cells (not recorded which) from PBMCs. This receptor has the CDR3 CASSQEDRAYEQYQYF. At the DNA level, the sequence is TGTGCCAGCAGCCAAGAGGACAGGGCGTACGAGCAGTACCAGTACTTC.